The T cell receptor (beta chain) described here comes from a study of blood T cell repertoires in COVID-19. Study information: The origin of the acute and convalescent COVID-19 samples was the United States, Italy and Spain. Sample material is recorded as cDNA or gDNA derived from T cells, B-cell-depleted T cells, or PBMCs.

Original data processing: The authors estimated nucleated cell counts from reference gene primer amplification. Measured with immunoSEQ multiplex PCR; TCRdb has only the in-frame clones, and not every one. Clone size and V and J calls were adopted from that table, with D and trimming inferred from the DNA. The table includes about 250,000 clones, around 80% detected once. The specimen was peripheral blood. This TCR was sampled from an elderly man with acute or convalescent COVID-19.

Here the CDR3 reads CASSLEGAGTAYEQYF. DNA for the CDR3: TGTGCCAGCAGCTTGGAGGGGGCAGGGACTGCCTACGAGCAGTACTTC. V is TRBV5-5 and J is TRBJ2-7; D is perhaps TRBD1 (7 bases). CDR1 and CDR2 from the germline V gene are SGHKS and YYEKEE (reference sequence). The CDR3 sequence is 16 residues long. Trimming left V 0 bases short and J 2 bases short, with 15 bases between. The full variable domain, completed using reference TRBV5-5 and TRBJ2-7, is DAGVTQSPTHLIKTRGQQVTLRCSPISGHKSVSWYQQVLGQGPQFIFQYYEKEERGRGNFPDRFSARQFPNYSSELNVNALLLGDSALYLCASSLEGAGTAYEQYFGPGTRLTVT.